This entry describes one T cell receptor (beta chain). Its antigen remains unidentified. Duration under 3 months, a NOSPECS grade of at least 4, and a Clinical Activity Score of at least 3 characterized the ophthalmopathy patients. From RNA transcripts, TCR beta CDR3 regions were amplified. Initially, a first-round RT-PCR of the TCR CDR3 employed the HTBI primer set. Each CDR3 protein gets one entry after TCRdb re-called the multiplex PCR reads with MiXCR. The sample has about 600,000 distinct CDR3 sequences, over 12% seen once. The record originates from a study of T cells in Graves' hyperthyroidism and ophthalmopathy. About the research overall: It was at initial diagnosis, before any treatment, that peripheral blood was collected.

The CDR3 runs 12 residues. V gave up 3 bases and J gave up 6 bases, with 6 bases separating them. Findings and caveats of the study: Ophthalmopathy onset followed model prediction by a median roughly six months. Among clonotypes expanded in thyroid above 0.001, most were also found in blood.

Material for sequencing was blood. V and J are TRBV12-3 or TRBV12-4 and TRBJ2-1, with D uncertain. The sequence was obtained from a woman aged 18-35 years with Graves' ophthalmopathy. The CDR3: CASSFFSNEQFF. The CDR3 DNA reads TGTGCCAGCAGTTTTTTTAGCAATGAGCAGTTCTTC.